The 18 T cell receptor beta chains below come from one sample, sequenced in a study of OX40 agonist ivuxolimab in advanced cancers. Generated by immunoSEQ multiplex PCR, the TCRdb table keeps only in-frame clones and is missing some. The table lists 60,000 to 75,000 clones, approximately 91% of them singletons. Source: CD4+ or CD8+ T cells sorted from blood, taken in a trial of the OX40 agonist ivuxolimab. These receptors were taken from an adult with an advanced solid tumor such as melanoma, head and neck, liver or kidney cancer.

The chain combines TRBV28 with TRBJ1-2; 7 nucleotides agree with TRBD1. V lost 8 bases and J lost 7; bases outside the gene matches: 10. From germline, CDR1 is MDHEN and CDR2 SYDVKM. The CDR3 length is 13 residues. The CDR3 region is CASSIDRDSGYTF. The CDR3 DNA follows: TGTGCCAGCTCCATAGACAGGGACAGTGGCTACACCTTC.

The chain recombines TRBV14 with TRBJ2-2; D is unresolved. Per germline, CDR1 SGHDN and CDR2 FVKESK. The CDR3 spans 14 residues. The V gene lost 2 bases and the J gene lost 6 bases, with 10 bases spanning the gap. CDR3 nucleotides: TGTGCCAGCAGCCAAAGTAGGATCGCCGGGGAGCTGTTTTTT. Translated, it gives CASSQSRIAGELFF.

V usage is TRBV7-6 and J usage is TRBJ1-4; D is uncertain. V lost 1 base to trimming and J lost 5 bases, with 8 bases between them. The CDR3 has 14 residues. Germline-derived CDR1 and CDR2 are SGHVS and FNYEAQ. CDR3 in amino acids: CASSLGGLNEKLFF. As DNA, the CDR3 is TGTGCCAGCAGCTTAGGAGGGCTCAATGAAAAACTGTTTTTT.

The rearrangement joins TRBV30 to TRBJ1-5; TRBD1 matches 10 bases. The CDR3 has 18 amino acids. V lost 2 bases, J lost 4 bases, and 14 bases stayed unmatched. CDR1 GTSNPN and CDR2 SVGIG come from the germline V gene (reference sequence). The chain's CDR3 is CAWSSSGTGVPTNQPQHF. The CDR3 bases are TGTGCCTGGAGTTCTTCCGGGACAGGGGTTCCAACGAATCAGCCCCAGCATTTT.

V is TRBV28 and J is TRBJ1-5, with TRBD1 as a possible D gene (5 bases). This CDR3 region has 15 residues. Germline values: CDR1 MDHEN, CDR2 SYDVKM. V lost 7 bases, J lost 4 bases, and 17 bases lay in between. The CDR3: CASKEGPTLNQPQHF. In DNA, the CDR3 is TGTGCCAGCAAAGAGGGACCCACACTTAATCAGCCCCAGCATTTT.

This chain connects TRBV9 to TRBJ2-1; D might be TRBD1 (5 bases). The ends were cut back, 5 bases at V and 5 bases at J, with 11 bases in the middle. Germline CDR1 is SGDLS and CDR2 is YYNGEE. The CDR3 sequence is 13 residues long. CDR3 nucleotides: TGTGCCAGCAGGGGGCAGGTAGACAATGAGCAGTTCTTC. It yields the protein CASRGQVDNEQFF.

V and J are TRBV14 and TRBJ2-7; D may be TRBD1 or TRBD2 (5 bases each). The CDR3 extends over 15 amino acids. Germline loops: CDR1 SGHDN, CDR2 FVKESK. V lost 3 bases, J lost 0 bases, and 12 bases lay in between. The CDR3 DNA follows: TGTGCCAGCAGCCAGCCGGGACGGAGCTCCTACGAGCAGTACTTC. This translates into CASSQPGRSSYEQYF. Drawing the rest from reference TRBV14 and TRBJ2-7, the complete variable domain is EAGVTQFPSHSVIEKGQTVTLRCDPISGHDNLYWYRRVMGKEIKFLLHFVKESKQDESGMPNNRFLAERTGGTYSTLKVQPAELEDSGVYFCASSQPGRSSYEQYFGPGTRLTVT.

This CDR3 is CASSSYGRQGAEAFF. CDR3 bases: TGTGCCAGCAGCTCGTACGGGAGACAGGGGGCTGAAGCTTTCTTT. The chain has TRBV7-3 and TRBJ1-1, with 9 nucleotides matching TRBD1. J lost 6 bases, V lost 4 bases, and 9 bases had no gene match. CDR3 length equals 15 residues. Per germline, CDR1 SGHTA and CDR2 FQGTGA.

The V and J genes are TRBV6-1 and TRBJ1-5; D perhaps matches TRBD1 (5 bases). The germline gives CDR1 MNHNS, CDR2 SASEGT. This CDR3 comprises 13 residues. V was clipped by 4 bases and J by 3 bases, with 7 bases between them. The CDR3 nucleotides read TGTGCCAGCAGTGGCAGGGTCAATCAGCCCCAGCATTTT. As protein: CASSGRVNQPQHF.

The J gene is TRBJ1-6, the V gene TRBV10-3, with D possibly TRBD1 on 6 matching bases. From germline, CDR1 is ENHRY and CDR2 SYGVKD. The CDR3 totals 16 residues. V lost 5 bases, J lost 8 bases, and 19 bases lay in between. DNA for the CDR3: TGTGCCATCAGTCGGGAGGTGACAGGCAACTATTCACCCCTCCACTTT. Translated: CAISREVTGNYSPLHF.

This clone appeared a single time. The rearrangement uses TRBV6-1 and TRBJ2-3, with 9 nucleotides matching TRBD1. Germline CDR1 is MNHNS and CDR2 is SASEGT. CDR3 length: 15 amino acids. Trimming removed 6 bases from V and 5 bases from J; junction bases left unmatched: 9. In nucleotides, the CDR3 is TGTGCCAGCAGCGCACAGGGGGCGAAGGTAGATACGCAGTATTTT. Protein: CASSAQGAKVDTQYF.

This chain uses TRBV6-5 with TRBJ1-4; D is ambiguous. V gave up 6 bases and J gave up 5 bases, with 7 bases separating them. The CDR3 length is 12 residues. Germline assignment: CDR1 MNHEY and CDR2 SVGAGI. CDR3 sequence: CASRAGNEKLFF. Here the CDR3 DNA reads TGTGCCAGCAGGGCAGGAAATGAAAAACTGTTTTTT.

This chain links TRBV6-5 with TRBJ1-1, with D tentatively TRBD1 (5 bases). Looked up from germline, CDR1 is MNHEY and CDR2 is SVGAGI. The CDR3 spans 13 residues. V gave up 6 bases and J gave up 6 bases, with 14 bases separating them. The CDR3 loop is CASRLRQLAEAFF. Here the CDR3 DNA reads TGTGCCAGCAGACTCAGACAGTTAGCTGAAGCTTTCTTT.

The chain carries TRBV5-1 and TRBJ1-2, with 11 bases aligning to TRBD1. Germline-derived CDR1 and CDR2 are SGHRS and YFSETQ. There are 17 residues in the CDR3. Trimming removed 1 base from V and 4 bases from J; junction bases left unmatched: 9. The CDR3 sequence: CASSLTVDRGLPYGYTF. DNA of the CDR3: TGCGCCAGCAGCTTGACCGTGGACAGGGGGCTTCCCTATGGCTACACCTTC.

V and J are TRBV28 and TRBJ1-2, with 10 bases aligning to TRBD1. After removal of 7 bases from V and 2 bases from J, the junction contained 1 base not matched to a gene. The CDR3 extends over 13 amino acids. Germline V gene sequence: CDR1 MDHEN, CDR2 SYDVKM. The CDR3 nucleotides read TGTGCCAGCACGGGACAGGGGAACTATGGCTACACCTTC. Amino acids: CASTGQGNYGYTF.

This clone was detected once. V and J are TRBV7-2 and TRBJ2-1; 12 nucleotides match TRBD2. Trimming took 5 bases from V and 8 from J; bases not matched to a gene: 10. This CDR3 region has 16 residues. Looked up from germline, CDR1 is SGHTA and CDR2 is FQGNSA. Written as DNA, the CDR3 is TGTGCCAGCAGCATAACTCTAGCGGGGGGGCAGGATGAGCAGTTCTTC. Its protein is CASSITLAGGQDEQFF.

This clone turned up a few times. The chain is built from TRBV5-8 and TRBJ1-5; D might be TRBD1 (5 bases). CDR3 length equals 14 residues. Germline CDR1 SGHTS, CDR2 YDEGEE. V shed 0 bases and J shed 6 bases, with 10 bases lying between them. This CDR3 reads CASSLAERGQPQHF. CDR3 nucleotides: TGTGCCAGCAGCTTGGCAGAAAGGGGTCAGCCCCAGCATTTT.

The gene calls are TRBV5-1 and TRBJ2-6; TRBD1 or TRBD2 may be the D gene (5 bases each). This CDR3 region has 17 residues. The germline CDR1 and CDR2 sequences are SGHRS and YFSETQ. Trimming removed 1 base at V and 0 bases at J, with 11 bases between. The CDR3 region is CASSLRDRTSGANVLTF. The CDR3 DNA reads TGCGCCAGCAGCTTGAGGGACCGAACCTCTGGGGCCAACGTCCTGACTTTC.